In this sample, the clone carrying this TCR beta chain turned up once. Cells are PBMCs isolated from around 9.4 ml of fresh blood. The sample is drawn from a study of T cells in Graves' hyperthyroidism and ophthalmopathy. Amplification of TCR beta CDR3 regions used RNA as the template. The HTBI primer set served for first-round RT-PCR of the TCR CDR3. MiXCR, applied by TCRdb to the multiplex PCR reads, yields one record per CDR3 protein. The sample yields a few hundred thousand distinct CDR3 sequences, roughly 19% seen once. The clonotype comes from a young woman with Graves' hyperthyroidism. The sequencing input was blood.

The CDR3 nucleotides are TGTGCCATCAGTGCCATGGGACAGGGAGAGGAGACCCAGTACTTC. Its translation is CAISAMGQGEETQYF. This chain links TRBV10-3 with TRBJ2-5; 9 nucleotides align to TRBD1. The ends lost 4 bases at V and 5 bases at J; junction bases unmatched: 8. Germline V lookup: CDR1 ENHRY, CDR2 SYGVKD. The length of the CDR3 is 15 residues.